These T cell receptor beta chains were read from a single sample in a study of blood T cells in healthy people across ages. MiXCR, applied by TCRdb to the 5' RACE reads, yields one record per CDR3 protein. This table holds over 300,000 distinct CDR3 sequences, roughly half found once. Sequenced sample: blood. Source of these receptors: a man between 60 and 70 years old in good health. The CDR3 runs from the conserved cysteine through the conserved F or W. The D gene is left open where the match is weak. Clone size is stated in some rows and not others, as once, few, many or a class when expanded.

abundance	v_gene	j_gene	d_gene	CDR3nt	CDR3aa
-	TRBV11-3	TRBJ1-1	-	TGTGCCAGCAGCCGCCTTATGAACACTGAAGCTTTCTTT	CASSRLMNTEAFF
few	TRBV12-3/TRBV12-4	TRBJ2-3	TRBD2	TGTGCCAGCAGTTTAGGGGGTCTGGGGGGGGGCACAGATACGCAGTATTTT	CASSLGGLGGGTDTQYF
-	TRBV20-1	TRBJ2-3	-	TGCGCTAAGGAAACAGATACGCAGTATTTT	CAKETDTQYF
once	TRBV11-1	TRBJ2-5	TRBD1	TGTGCCAGCAGCGCAGTAGGGACAGCACCTCAAGAGACCCAGTACTTC	CASSAVGTAPQETQYF
-	TRBV12-3/TRBV12-4	TRBJ2-7	-	TGTGCCGGCAGTCCTCCGGGACGTTCCTACGAGCAGTACTTC	CAGSPPGRSYEQYF
-	TRBV9	TRBJ2-5	TRBD1	TGTGCCAGCAGCGTAGGTCGGACAGGGGGCGGGAGGGAGACCCAGTACTTC	CASSVGRTGGGRETQYF
-	TRBV11-2	TRBJ1-6	TRBD1	TGTGCCAGCAGCTTAGACCCGCCGGGACAGGGTTTGGGTTCACCCCTCCACTTT	CASSLDPPGQGLGSPLHF
-	TRBV7-2	TRBJ2-3	-	TGTGCCAGCAGTAATGACCAGGGGCGGTCTAGCGGAGAGAGAGATACGCAGTATTTT	CASSNDQGRSSGERDTQYF
few	TRBV20-1	TRBJ2-5	-	TGCAGTGCTAGCCGCACAGGGATACATCAAGAGACCCAGTACTTC	CSASRTGIHQETQYF
-	TRBV20-1	TRBJ1-2	-	TGCAGTGCTAGAGGGACAGAGGATGGCTACACCTTC	CSARGTEDGYTF
few	TRBV19	TRBJ2-1	TRBD2	TGTGCCAGTAGTAGCCTGGGACTAGCGGGAGGATACAATGAGCAGTTCTTC	CASSSLGLAGGYNEQFF
-	TRBV5-1	TRBJ2-3	-	TGCGCCAGCAGCTTGGGGGCCCCTACCTCCACAGATACGCAGTATTTT	CASSLGAPTSTDTQYF
once	TRBV20-1	TRBJ1-1	-	TGCAGTGCTCTCCCAGAGAACACTGAAGCTTTCTTT	CSALPENTEAFF
many	TRBV15	TRBJ2-5	TRBD1	TGTGCCACCAGCTGGACAGGGGAGGGGGAGACCCAGTACTTC	CATSWTGEGETQYF
few	TRBV7-2	TRBJ1-6	-	TGTGCCAGCAGCTCGGGGGGTTTCGGTCCACCCCTCCACTTT	CASSSGGFGPPLHF
-	TRBV2	TRBJ2-1	-	TGTGCCAGCAGTGAAAGGTTTCTGGGGAATTCCTACAATGAGCAGTTCTTC	CASSERFLGNSYNEQFF
-	TRBV20-1	TRBJ1-2	TRBD1	TGCAGTGCTAGGCATACCGGGACAGGGGTCTCTAACTATGGCTACACCTTC	CSARHTGTGVSNYGYTF
many	TRBV3-1	TRBJ2-4	TRBD2	TGTGCCAGCAGCCAAGATCCTAGCGGGGGGAGGGGAAACATTCAGTACTTC	CASSQDPSGGRGNIQYF
few	TRBV4-3	TRBJ2-1	TRBD1	TGCGCCAGCAGCCAAGAGGGGACAGGCACGAATGAGCAGTTCTTC	CASSQEGTGTNEQFF
few	TRBV12-3/TRBV12-4	TRBJ1-6	-	TGTGCCAGCAGTTTGGGACTGGATAATTCACCCCTCCACTTT	CASSLGLDNSPLHF
-	TRBV4-3	TRBJ1-1	-	TGCGCCAGCAGCCAAGAATTGGCGACAGGATCGAAAGCTTTCTTT	CASSQELATGSKAFF
-	TRBV25-1	TRBJ2-3	-	TGTGCCAGCAGGGGCCCCGTCCCAGATACGCAGTATTTT	CASRGPVPDTQYF
-	TRBV10-1	TRBJ2-5	-	TGCGCCAGCTCCGACGGTGGGGAGACCCAGTACTTC	CASSDGGETQYF
-	TRBV20-1	TRBJ2-3	-	TGCAGTGCCCGTAGGGGGGCTAGCGGAGGCACAGATACGCAGTATTTT	CSARRGASGGTDTQYF
few	TRBV4-2	TRBJ2-7	TRBD1	TGTGCCAGCAGCCTAGGACAGGCGGCCTACGAGCAGTACTTC	CASSLGQAAYEQYF
-	TRBV5-1	TRBJ2-7	TRBD2	TGCGCCAGCAGCTTGGAACTAGCGGGAGGGTCTCAGGAGCAGTACTTC	CASSLELAGGSQEQYF
-	TRBV15	TRBJ2-5	TRBD1	TGTGCCACCGGCAGAGACAGGGTCGAGACCCAGTACTTC	CATGRDRVETQYF
once	TRBV6-2/TRBV6-3	TRBJ2-7	-	TGTGCCAGCAGTCAACCGAGGGGACTTACCCACGAGCAGTACTTC	CASSQPRGLTHEQYF
few	TRBV4-2	TRBJ2-1	-	TGTGCCAGCAGCCAAGGAGAGGCGATCCAACTTCAACATGAGCAGTTCTTC	CASSQGEAIQLQHEQFF
-	TRBV20-1	TRBJ2-5	TRBD1	TGCAGTGCTAGTAGGGGGCCGGAGACCCAGTACTTC	CSASRGPETQYF
few	TRBV6-2/TRBV6-3	TRBJ2-1	-	TGTGCCAGCAAGGGCGCGCCTGAGCAGTTCTTC	CASKGAPEQFF
-	TRBV6-1	TRBJ1-2	TRBD1	TGTGCCAGCAGTGAAGGGCAGGGGGCATTCTATGGCTACACCTTC	CASSEGQGAFYGYTF
-	TRBV7-2	TRBJ1-6	-	TGTGCCAGCAGCTTCCGGGACACCTATAATTCACCCCTCCACTTT	CASSFRDTYNSPLHF
once	TRBV3-1	TRBJ2-1	-	TGTGCCAGCAGCCAAGAACTGGGCGGGATAGGCGTGGACAATGAGCAGTTCTTC	CASSQELGGIGVDNEQFF
-	TRBV12-3/TRBV12-4	TRBJ2-3	TRBD2	TGTACCAGCATGCAGCGGGAGGCCACAGATACGCAGTATTTT	CTSMQREATDTQYF
-	TRBV3-1	TRBJ1-6	-	TGTGCCAGCAGCCTGAGGGACGGCTCACCTCTCCACTTT	CASSLRDGSPLHF
-	TRBV30	TRBJ1-2	-	TGTGCCTCCTCTCCTGGGGGACCGACTAACTATGGCTACACCTTC	CASSPGGPTNYGYTF
few	TRBV7-2	TRBJ2-3	TRBD2	TGTGCCAGCAGCTATAGCGGGAGAAGCACAGATACGCAGTATTTT	CASSYSGRSTDTQYF
-	TRBV5-6	TRBJ2-3	-	TGTGCCAGCAGCCCCGCTGGCGGATTTAGCACAGATACGCAGTATTTT	CASSPAGGFSTDTQYF
-	TRBV28	TRBJ2-1	TRBD2	TGTGCCAGCAGTTTAACGTTTGCTAGCGGCTACAATGAGCAGTTCTTC	CASSLTFASGYNEQFF
many	TRBV6-1	TRBJ2-6	-	TGTGCCAGCACCAAGGGGGGTTTCAGCTCTGGGGCCAACGTCCTGACTTTC	CASTKGGFSSGANVLTF
few	TRBV7-2	TRBJ1-1	-	TGTGCCAGCAGGTCTAGCGCCACTGAAGCTTTCTTT	CASRSSATEAFF
many	TRBV20-1	TRBJ1-6	-	TGCAGTGCTAGCCCCCCGGGGGCCAGTGGTTCACCCCTCCACTTT	CSASPPGASGSPLHF
few	TRBV28	TRBJ1-2	-	TGTGCCAGCAGTTTTAGTCCTGAAAGGCAGGATAACTATGGCTACACCTTC	CASSFSPERQDNYGYTF
few	TRBV9	TRBJ2-7	-	TGTGCCAGCAGCGTAGCTCGTCGAAAGGACAGCTACTACGAGCAGTACTTC	CASSVARRKDSYYEQYF
few	TRBV18	TRBJ2-7	-	TGTGCCAGCTCACCAGGGGTCCCCTCCTACGAGCAGTACTTC	CASSPGVPSYEQYF
-	TRBV9	TRBJ1-6	-	TGTGCCAGCAGCGTAGGGACCCTGAGGTCACCCCTCCACTTT	CASSVGTLRSPLHF